This T cell receptor beta chain appears in the sequencing data of a study of blood T cell repertoires in COVID-19. Study overall: The origin of the acute and convalescent COVID-19 samples was the United States, Italy and Spain. The cDNA or gDNA used as material had been derived from T cells, B-cell-depleted T cells, or PBMCs.

The V end was cut by 3 bases, the J end by 4 bases, with 12 bases between. The V gene's germline CDR1 is MNHEY and CDR2 SMNVEV (reference sequence). CDR3 size: 14 residues. In the study's own analysis: Amplification with reference gene primers provided the estimates of nucleated cell counts. Data came from immunoSEQ multiplex PCR; TCRdb stores just in-frame clones and leaves some out. That table is the source of V, J and clone size, and D and trimming were worked out from the DNA. The data contain about 83,000 clones, 86% of them singletons. The chain joins TRBV27 to TRBJ1-2, with D possibly matching TRBD1 (6 bases). Sequencing was done on a sample of peripheral blood. This receptor was taken from a man between 45 and 60 years old with active COVID-19. Written as DNA, the CDR3 is TGTGCCAGCAGTTTCGCACAGGGCACCTATGGCTACACCTTC. Translating it yields CASSFAQGTYGYTF.